The sequence of this T cell receptor beta chain was determined in a study of shared clonotypes between healthy human individuals (dated by TCRdb to the early 2020s). About the investigation overall: Three men and a couple of women, aged 18 to 49 years, made up the cohort. For each donor, CD4 naive and CD4 memory were each given three plates, CD8 naive was given two plates, and CD8 memory was given one plate. To estimate repertoire size and how much clonotype sharing occurs between individuals, the study deeply sequenced the blood TCR repertoires of about five healthy adults. Different laboratories and diverse techniques were used to prepare libraries and sequence TCR repertoires, to increase sequencing depth and limit assay-specific biases. Between about 0.9 and 9 billion PBMCs per donor were obtained by leukapheresis. Overall study outcomes, separate from this receptor: Higher generation probabilities were observed for clonotypes shared by all four sorted-subset donors than for non-shared clonotypes. Incomplete sequencing was indicated by rarefaction of sorted-subset datasets, despite the large sequencing depth. Across four donors, approximately 5% of naive CD4, over 3% of naive CD8, about 2% of memory CD4, and 0.4% of memory CD8 clonotypes were shared. Pairwise subsampling indicated that sequencing depth was expected to affect the degree of clonotype sharing among donors. Because the study included a small number of donors, the genetic and exposure-history diversity represented was limited. Naive subsets generally had larger estimated clonotype richness than memory subsets. Only blood was sampled, and tissue TCR repertoires likely differ from those in blood.

Based on the germline V gene, the CDR1 and CDR2 sequences are MNHEY and SVGAGI. Germline trimming: 5 bases from V, 5 bases from J; junction bases outside gene matches: 7. Taken from cysteine to phenylalanine, the CDR3 has 15 residues. Only the CDR3 DNA stays, 45 bases, in frame from base 1. Using the deep immunoSEQ assay, TCR CDR3 regions were amplified from genomic DNA by multiplex PCR. For each cell subset, the extracted genomic DNA was distributed evenly across all wells of several immunoSEQ 96-well plates, and each plate served as one replicate. For sorted subsets, around 0.2 ug of genomic DNA, equivalent to some 30,000 T cell genomes, went into each replicate PCR. The purified libraries were quantified using a Qubit 3.0 fluorometer, sized with a Bioanalyzer 2100, and then quantified again using the KAPA Library Quantification kit. Each immunoSEQ 96-well plate was sequenced on its own single-read 150-cycle Illumina NextSeq 550 flow cell. In the original analysis: Because the immunoSEQ output held only junctional sequences and lacked quality scores, the filtering could not match the filtering applied to full-length reads. Sequences were annotated with PyIR, a Python wrapper for IgBLAST v1.9, and V/J genes and CDR3 were assigned using IMGT germline references. Reads were filtered out if the reads had weak V/J assignments (E-value above 1e-6), no CDR3, stop codons, out-of-frame junctions, or ambiguous translated residues. V3J clonotypes were defined as sequences sharing the same inferred V gene, J gene, and CDR3 amino acid sequence. Percentage overlap between repertoires was calculated by dividing the number of shared unique clonotypes by the size of the smaller repertoire. Three approaches were used to assess repertoire richness: RTK rarefaction, the Chao1 estimator, and Recon v2.1 estimates of unobserved clonotypes. OLGA was used to compute generation probabilities for all TCRbeta clonotypes that the gDNA method yielded from a few donors. The table comes from immuneACCESS by way of TCRdb, which keeps in-frame sequences with V and J called. Part of the clones is missing from these tables; in studies checked, under half for an unresolved V gene and the rest for unknown reasons. V, J and clone size were drawn from that table, and D and trimming were deduced from the DNA. The table for this sample lists nearly 2 million clones; over 85% of them were counted only once. In total, the top ten clones hold 0.95% to 1.5% of the sample.

This clone was recorded once. Its specific antigen is unknown. No base qualities exist here, and no much larger clone lies one base off it. CD8 naive samples consisted of CD45RO-negative cells that were positively selected for CCR7, yielding a CD45RA+CCR7+ population without TemRA cells. The donors were healthy, HIV-negative adults who had no recently reported acute infections or vaccinations. All donors were Caucasian adults living in Nashville, Tennessee, USA. Blood was obtained by leukapheresis, after which PBMCs were separated by Ficoll-Histopaque density gradient centrifugation and cryopreserved in liquid nitrogen vapor phase. Analytical flow cytometry was used to check the purity and quantity of every magnetically sorted T cell population. Each sorted fraction had its genomic DNA isolated and then quantified by UV absorbance on a Nanodrop 2000c.

This chain joins TRBV6-5 to TRBJ1-5; 9 bases in the junction line up with TRBD1. Source material: naive CD8+ T cells sorted from blood. The intended sense of this specimen's cell subset or site label: CD45RA+CCR7+. This receptor was obtained from a man younger than 35 in good health. Here is the DNA: TGTGCCAGCAGTAAATACAGGGGGCAGGATCAGCCCCAGCATTTT. Its translation is CASSKYRGQDQPQHF.